This is a list of T cell receptor beta chains from one sample in a study of blood T cell repertoires in COVID-19. Here immunoSEQ multiplex PCR was the method, and the copy in TCRdb shows in-frame clones only, minus some. The data show about 63,000 clones, with 80% to 90% seen just once and approximately 4% held by the top ten. The sequenced sample was PBMCs or T cells enriched from blood (not recorded which). The receptors stem from a middle-aged woman with acute COVID-19. Each CDR3 is given with its conserved first and last residue. Fields, in order: J gene, D gene, clone size, V gene, CDR3 protein, CDR3 DNA. D genes are given only for firm matches. Only part of the rows carry a size: once, few, many, or a class if the clone is expanded.

j_call: TRBJ2-4
d_call: TRBD2
clone_size: .
v_call: TRBV6-1
cdr3_aa: CASSDRTSGMRRGIQYF
cdr3_nt: TGTGCCAGCAGTGATAGGACTAGCGGGATGCGCCGGGGCATTCAGTACTTC

j_call: TRBJ2-6
d_call: TRBD1
clone_size: .
v_call: TRBV5-5
cdr3_aa: CASSLGGGGSGANVLTF
cdr3_nt: TGTGCCAGCAGCTTAGGGGGCGGAGGCTCTGGGGCCAACGTCCTGACTTTC

j_call: TRBJ2-2
d_call: .
clone_size: .
v_call: TRBV5-1
cdr3_aa: CASSYQGGPGELFF
cdr3_nt: TGCGCCAGCAGCTACCAGGGGGGTCCCGGGGAGCTGTTTTTT

j_call: TRBJ2-2
d_call: .
clone_size: .
v_call: TRBV27
cdr3_aa: CASTPGSGELFF
cdr3_nt: TGTGCCAGCACCCCCGGTTCCGGGGAGCTGTTTTTT

j_call: TRBJ1-2
d_call: .
clone_size: .
v_call: TRBV28
cdr3_aa: CASSLSLVNYGYTF
cdr3_nt: TGTGCCAGCAGTTTATCGTTAGTTAACTATGGCTACACCTTC

j_call: TRBJ1-1
d_call: .
clone_size: .
v_call: TRBV18
cdr3_aa: CASSPAVHTEAFF
cdr3_nt: TGTGCCAGCTCCCCAGCAGTCCACACTGAAGCTTTCTTT

j_call: TRBJ1-1
d_call: .
clone_size: .
v_call: TRBV4-2
cdr3_aa: CASSQEGGVSEAFF
cdr3_nt: TGTGCCAGCAGCCAAGAGGGGGGGGTCTCTGAAGCTTTCTTT

j_call: TRBJ1-5
d_call: .
clone_size: .
v_call: TRBV7-2
cdr3_aa: CASSVQGQPQHF
cdr3_nt: TGTGCCAGCAGCGTACAGGGACAGCCCCAGCATTTT

j_call: TRBJ2-5
d_call: TRBD1
clone_size: .
v_call: TRBV18
cdr3_aa: CASSPPSLGQGKTQYF
cdr3_nt: TGTGCCAGCTCACCACCAAGTCTAGGACAGGGCAAGACCCAGTACTTC

j_call: TRBJ1-1
d_call: .
clone_size: .
v_call: TRBV25-1
cdr3_aa: CASSDGIRGTEAFF
cdr3_nt: TGTGCCAGCAGTGACGGGATCCGGGGCACTGAAGCTTTCTTT

j_call: TRBJ2-4
d_call: .
clone_size: .
v_call: TRBV28
cdr3_aa: CASSFRGAKNIQYF
cdr3_nt: TGTGCCAGCAGTTTTAGGGGGGCCAAAAACATTCAGTACTTC

j_call: TRBJ2-7
d_call: .
clone_size: few
v_call: TRBV5-1
cdr3_aa: CASSLSAGSYEQYF
cdr3_nt: TGCGCCAGCAGCTTGTCCGCCGGTTCCTACGAGCAGTACTTC

j_call: TRBJ1-6
d_call: TRBD1
clone_size: .
v_call: TRBV5-1
cdr3_aa: CASSLDGDRGYSPLHF
cdr3_nt: TGCGCCAGCAGCTTGGACGGGGACAGGGGGTATTCACCCCTCCACTTT

j_call: TRBJ2-3
d_call: TRBD2
clone_size: few
v_call: TRBV3-1/TRBV3-2
cdr3_aa: CASSLAGSSTDTQYF
cdr3_nt: TGTGCCAGCAGCCTAGCGGGCTCTAGCACAGATACGCAGTATTTT

j_call: TRBJ1-2
d_call: .
clone_size: .
v_call: TRBV9
cdr3_aa: CASTLGGDYGYTF
cdr3_nt: TGTGCCAGCACGTTGGGAGGGGACTATGGCTACACCTTC

j_call: TRBJ2-1
d_call: .
clone_size: once
v_call: TRBV5-1
cdr3_aa: CASRFAGEGNEQFF
cdr3_nt: TGCGCCAGCAGGTTTGCAGGGGAAGGAAATGAGCAGTTCTTC

j_call: TRBJ2-7
d_call: .
clone_size: .
v_call: TRBV5-1
cdr3_aa: CASSLAVTSYEQYF
cdr3_nt: TGCGCCAGCAGCTTGGCGGTCACTAGCTACGAGCAGTACTTC

j_call: TRBJ1-2
d_call: TRBD1
clone_size: .
v_call: TRBV5-1
cdr3_aa: CASSPLPRQGYGYTF
cdr3_nt: TGCGCCAGCAGCCCCTTGCCACGACAGGGATATGGCTACACCTTC

j_call: TRBJ1-4
d_call: .
clone_size: few
v_call: TRBV3-1/TRBV3-2
cdr3_aa: CASSHQGANEKLFF
cdr3_nt: TGTGCCAGCAGCCATCAGGGTGCTAATGAAAAACTGTTTTTT

j_call: TRBJ2-2
d_call: TRBD2
clone_size: .
v_call: TRBV6-1
cdr3_aa: CASSELAGGPGELFF
cdr3_nt: TGTGCCAGCAGTGAGCTAGCGGGGGGGCCCGGGGAGCTGTTTTTT

j_call: TRBJ2-3
d_call: .
clone_size: .
v_call: TRBV5-1
cdr3_aa: CASSSRVGDFLGDTQYF
cdr3_nt: TGCGCCAGCAGCTCCCGCGTGGGGGACTTCCTTGGGGATACGCAGTATTTT

j_call: TRBJ1-5
d_call: .
clone_size: .
v_call: TRBV27
cdr3_aa: CASGRQRLNGPDSNQPQHF
cdr3_nt: TGTGCCAGCGGTAGACAGCGTTTGAATGGCCCAGATAGCAATCAGCCCCAGCATTTT

j_call: TRBJ2-3
d_call: TRBD2
clone_size: few
v_call: TRBV6-4
cdr3_aa: CASSGLAGSTDTQYF
cdr3_nt: TGTGCCAGCAGTGGACTAGCGGGGAGCACAGATACGCAGTATTTT

j_call: TRBJ2-2
d_call: .
clone_size: .
v_call: TRBV21-1
cdr3_aa: CASSKNNRSWREEDTGELFF
cdr3_nt: TGTGCCAGCAGCAAAAATAATCGGTCTTGGAGGGAAGAAGACACCGGGGAGCTGTTTTTT

j_call: TRBJ2-2
d_call: .
clone_size: once
v_call: TRBV4-2
cdr3_aa: CASRLLPSGNTGELFF
cdr3_nt: TGTGCCAGCAGACTACTCCCGAGCGGGAACACCGGGGAGCTGTTTTTT

j_call: TRBJ1-2
d_call: .
clone_size: .
v_call: TRBV28
cdr3_aa: CASSRRDVSYGYTF
cdr3_nt: TGTGCCAGCAGCCGGAGAGACGTGTCGTATGGCTACACCTTC

j_call: TRBJ2-1
d_call: TRBD1
clone_size: .
v_call: TRBV28
cdr3_aa: CASTPDRGLSPLQFF
cdr3_nt: TGTGCCAGCACCCCGGACAGGGGATTGTCCCCTCTTCAGTTCTTC

j_call: TRBJ1-1
d_call: TRBD1
clone_size: .
v_call: TRBV13
cdr3_aa: CASSIGTVYMNTEAFF
cdr3_nt: TGTGCCAGCAGCATCGGGACAGTCTATATGAACACTGAAGCTTTCTTT

j_call: TRBJ2-7
d_call: TRBD2
clone_size: few
v_call: TRBV10-1
cdr3_aa: CASSEGLALTEQYF
cdr3_nt: TGCGCCAGCAGTGAGGGACTAGCGTTAACCGAGCAGTACTTC

j_call: TRBJ2-3
d_call: TRBD2
clone_size: .
v_call: TRBV28
cdr3_aa: CASSFASGGPKDTQYF
cdr3_nt: TGTGCCAGCAGTTTCGCTAGCGGGGGGCCGAAAGATACGCAGTATTTT

j_call: TRBJ2-2
d_call: .
clone_size: .
v_call: TRBV4-1
cdr3_aa: CASSQGPLVTGELFF
cdr3_nt: TGCGCCAGCAGCCAAGGGCCATTGGTCACCGGGGAGCTGTTTTTT

j_call: TRBJ1-2
d_call: .
clone_size: few
v_call: TRBV7-2
cdr3_aa: CASSEEGGYGYTF
cdr3_nt: TGTGCCAGCAGCGAGGAGGGTGGCTATGGCTACACCTTC

j_call: TRBJ2-3
d_call: .
clone_size: .
v_call: TRBV5-6
cdr3_aa: CASSFIQADTQYF
cdr3_nt: TGTGCCAGCAGCTTTATTCAGGCAGATACGCAGTATTTT

j_call: TRBJ1-5
d_call: TRBD1
clone_size: .
v_call: TRBV7-9
cdr3_aa: CASSVGTGSNQPQHF
cdr3_nt: TGTGCCAGCAGCGTAGGGACAGGGAGCAATCAGCCCCAGCATTTT

j_call: TRBJ1-4
d_call: TRBD1
clone_size: .
v_call: TRBV28
cdr3_aa: CASSGQGAYEKLFF
cdr3_nt: TGTGCCAGCAGTGGACAGGGGGCATATGAAAAACTGTTTTTT

j_call: TRBJ2-3
d_call: .
clone_size: .
v_call: TRBV4-2
cdr3_aa: CASSQVQGGDTQYF
cdr3_nt: TGTGCCAGCAGCCAAGTCCAGGGGGGAGATACGCAGTATTTT

j_call: TRBJ1-3
d_call: .
clone_size: .
v_call: TRBV5-1
cdr3_aa: CASSPGGVPRNTIYF
cdr3_nt: TGCGCCAGCAGCCCCGGAGGGGTTCCAAGAAACACCATATATTTT

j_call: TRBJ1-1
d_call: .
clone_size: .
v_call: TRBV12-5
cdr3_aa: CASGLFLGGSTEAFF
cdr3_nt: TGTGCTAGTGGTTTGTTCCTCGGGGGATCCACTGAAGCTTTCTTT

j_call: TRBJ1-5
d_call: TRBD1
clone_size: .
v_call: TRBV3-1/TRBV3-2
cdr3_aa: CASSQGPTGGDSQHF
cdr3_nt: TGTGCCAGCAGCCAGGGTCCCACAGGGGGCGATTCCCAGCATTTT

j_call: TRBJ2-6
d_call: .
clone_size: once
v_call: TRBV6-1
cdr3_aa: CASSAQGSAGRGANVLTF
cdr3_nt: TGTGCCAGCAGTGCGCAGGGGAGCGCCGGAAGGGGGGCCAACGTCCTGACTTTC

j_call: TRBJ1-2
d_call: TRBD1
clone_size: .
v_call: TRBV12-3/TRBV12-4
cdr3_aa: CASSPTGNYGYTF
cdr3_nt: TGTGCCAGCAGCCCGACAGGGAACTATGGCTACACCTTC

j_call: TRBJ2-1
d_call: .
clone_size: .
v_call: TRBV28
cdr3_aa: CASSLLGGASSYNEQFF
cdr3_nt: TGTGCCAGCAGTTTACTAGGGGGGGCAAGCTCCTACAATGAGCAGTTCTTC

j_call: TRBJ1-3
d_call: .
clone_size: .
v_call: TRBV9
cdr3_aa: CASSLRAGDNLAGHGNTIYF
cdr3_nt: TGTGCCAGCAGTCTAAGGGCAGGGGACAATCTTGCTGGCCATGGAAACACCATATATTTT